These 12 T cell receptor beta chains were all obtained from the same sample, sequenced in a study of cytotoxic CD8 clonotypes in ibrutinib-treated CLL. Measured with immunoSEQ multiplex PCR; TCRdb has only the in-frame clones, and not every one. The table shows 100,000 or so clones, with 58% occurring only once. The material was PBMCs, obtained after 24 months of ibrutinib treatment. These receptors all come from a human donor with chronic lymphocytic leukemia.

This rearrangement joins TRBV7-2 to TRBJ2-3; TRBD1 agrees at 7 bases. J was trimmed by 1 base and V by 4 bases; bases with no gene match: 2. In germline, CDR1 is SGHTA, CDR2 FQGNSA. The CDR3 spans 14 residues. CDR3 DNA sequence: TGTGCCAGCAGCTACGACAGGGGCACAGATACGCAGTATTTT. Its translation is CASSYDRGTDTQYF. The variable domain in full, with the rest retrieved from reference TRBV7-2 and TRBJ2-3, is GAGVSQSPSNKVTEKGKDVELRCDPISGHTALYWYRQSLGQGLEFLIYFQGNSAPDKSGLPSDRFSAERTGGSVSTLTIQRTQQEDSAVYLCASSYDRGTDTQYFGPGTRLTVL.

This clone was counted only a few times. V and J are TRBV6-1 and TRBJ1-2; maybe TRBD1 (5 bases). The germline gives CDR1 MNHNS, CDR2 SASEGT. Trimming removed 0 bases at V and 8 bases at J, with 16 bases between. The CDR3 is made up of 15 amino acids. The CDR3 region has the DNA TGTGCCAGCAGTGAAGCTGGGAGGGGTTTGGTCGGCTACACCTTC. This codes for CASSEAGRGLVGYTF.

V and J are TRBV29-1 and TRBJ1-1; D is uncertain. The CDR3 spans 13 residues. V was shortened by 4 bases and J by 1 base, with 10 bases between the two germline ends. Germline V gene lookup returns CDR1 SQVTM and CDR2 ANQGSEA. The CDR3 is CSVGRQQNTEAFF. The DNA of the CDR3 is TGCAGCGTTGGTCGTCAACAGAACACTGAAGCTTTCTTT.

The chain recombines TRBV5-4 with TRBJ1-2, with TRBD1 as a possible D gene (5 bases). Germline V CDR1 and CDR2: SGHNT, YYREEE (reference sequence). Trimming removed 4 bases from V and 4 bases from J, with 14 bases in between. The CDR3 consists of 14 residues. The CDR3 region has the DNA TGTGCCAGCAGCCGGGACGCCGCTACCTATGGCTACACCTTC. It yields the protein CASSRDAATYGYTF.

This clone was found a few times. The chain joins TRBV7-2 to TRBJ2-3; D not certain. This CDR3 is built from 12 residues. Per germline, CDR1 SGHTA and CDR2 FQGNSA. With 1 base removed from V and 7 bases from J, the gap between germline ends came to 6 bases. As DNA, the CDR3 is TGTGCCAGCAGCTTAGAGGGAAATACGCAGTATTTT. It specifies CASSLEGNTQYF.

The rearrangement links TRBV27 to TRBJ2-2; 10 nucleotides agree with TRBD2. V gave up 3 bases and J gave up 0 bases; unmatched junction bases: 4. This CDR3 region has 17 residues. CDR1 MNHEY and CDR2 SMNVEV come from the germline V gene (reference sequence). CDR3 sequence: CASSLASGGSNTGELFF. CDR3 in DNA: TGTGCCAGCAGTTTGGCTAGCGGGGGATCGAACACCGGGGAGCTGTTTTTT.

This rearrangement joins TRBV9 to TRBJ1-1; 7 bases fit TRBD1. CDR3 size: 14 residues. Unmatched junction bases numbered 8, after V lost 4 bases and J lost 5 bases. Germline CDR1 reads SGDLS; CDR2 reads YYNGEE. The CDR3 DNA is TGTGCCAGCAGCTTCCGGACAGGTTCTACTGAAGCTTTCTTT. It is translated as CASSFRTGSTEAFF.

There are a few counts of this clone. The CDR3 loop is CASSVVASSTGELFF. The CDR3 nucleotides are TGTGCCAGCAGCGTAGTGGCTAGCAGCACCGGGGAGCTGTTTTTT. This chain connects TRBV9 to TRBJ2-2, with D possibly matching TRBD2 (5 bases). Germline loops: CDR1 SGDLS, CDR2 YYNGEE. This CDR3 region has 15 residues. V was trimmed by 0 bases and J by 4 bases, leaving 10 bases between them.

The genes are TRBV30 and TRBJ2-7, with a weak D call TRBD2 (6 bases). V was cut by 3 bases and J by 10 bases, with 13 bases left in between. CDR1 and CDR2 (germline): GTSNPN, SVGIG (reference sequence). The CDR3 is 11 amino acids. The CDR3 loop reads CAWSRGEKQYF. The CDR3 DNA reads TGTGCCTGGAGCCGCGGGGAGAAACAGTACTTC.

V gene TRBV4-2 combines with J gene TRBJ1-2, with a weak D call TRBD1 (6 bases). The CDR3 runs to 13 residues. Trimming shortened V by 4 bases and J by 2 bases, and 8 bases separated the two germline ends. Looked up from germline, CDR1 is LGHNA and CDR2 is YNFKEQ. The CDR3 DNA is TGTGCCAGCAGCCTAACAGGGAACTATGGCTACACCTTC. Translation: CASSLTGNYGYTF.

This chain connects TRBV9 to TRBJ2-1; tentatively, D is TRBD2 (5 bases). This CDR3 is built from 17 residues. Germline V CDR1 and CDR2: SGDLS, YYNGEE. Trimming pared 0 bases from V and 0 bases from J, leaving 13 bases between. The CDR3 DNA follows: TGTGCCAGCAGCGTAGCCCCGTTCCGGGACTCCTACAATGAGCAGTTCTTC. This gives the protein CASSVAPFRDSYNEQFF.

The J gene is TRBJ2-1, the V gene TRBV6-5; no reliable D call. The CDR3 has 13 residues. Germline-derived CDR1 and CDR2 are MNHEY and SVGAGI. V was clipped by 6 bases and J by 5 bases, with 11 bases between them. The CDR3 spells CASRGRNDNEQFF. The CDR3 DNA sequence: TGTGCCAGCAGGGGCAGGAATGACAATGAGCAGTTCTTC.